Listed below are T cell receptor beta chains from one sample, sequenced in a study of cytotoxic CD8 clonotypes in ibrutinib-treated CLL. Here immunoSEQ multiplex PCR was the method, and the copy in TCRdb shows in-frame clones only, minus some. The repertoire holds about 140,000 clones, with 91% as singletons. The source material was PBMCs, sampled after 12 months of ibrutinib treatment. These receptor sequences come from a human donor with chronic lymphocytic leukemia. CDR3s include the opening cysteine and the closing phenylalanine or tryptophan. A D gene is named only where the DNA matches it firmly. Where a row states a size, it is once, few, many or the class of an expanded clone; other rows omit it.

clone size: once
V gene: TRBV7-2
CDR3 length: 17
J gene: TRBJ2-6
D gene: TRBD2
CDR3 protein: CASSYGLAGGGANVLTF
CDR3 DNA: TGTGCCAGCAGCTACGGACTAGCGGGAGGAGGGGCCAACGTCCTGACTTTC

clone size: .
V gene: TRBV4-1
CDR3 length: 16
J gene: TRBJ2-2
D gene: .
CDR3 protein: CASSQADSLNTGELFF
CDR3 DNA: TGCGCCAGCAGCCAAGCTGACAGCTTGAACACCGGGGAGCTGTTTTTT

clone size: .
V gene: TRBV5-1
CDR3 length: 13
J gene: TRBJ1-1
D gene: .
CDR3 protein: CASSYVWETEAFF
CDR3 DNA: TGCGCCAGCAGTTATGTATGGGAAACTGAAGCTTTCTTT

clone size: .
V gene: TRBV28
CDR3 length: 16
J gene: TRBJ1-1
D gene: TRBD1
CDR3 protein: CASTPLPGQGNPEAFF
CDR3 DNA: TGTGCCAGCACCCCTCTCCCGGGACAGGGAAACCCTGAAGCTTTCTTT

clone size: .
V gene: TRBV10-3
CDR3 length: 14
J gene: TRBJ1-3
D gene: .
CDR3 protein: CAISVTGGANTIYF
CDR3 DNA: TGTGCCATCAGTGTGACAGGCGGCGCCAACACCATATATTTT

clone size: .
V gene: TRBV29-1
CDR3 length: 13
J gene: TRBJ2-7
D gene: .
CDR3 protein: CSVEDRSSYEQYF
CDR3 DNA: TGCAGCGTTGAGGACCGGAGCTCCTACGAGCAGTACTTC

clone size: .
V gene: TRBV5-1
CDR3 length: 15
J gene: TRBJ2-7
D gene: TRBD1
CDR3 protein: CASKKIWGQSYEQYF
CDR3 DNA: TGCGCCAGCAAAAAAATATGGGGACAGTCCTACGAGCAGTACTTC

clone size: once
V gene: TRBV29-1
CDR3 length: 12
J gene: TRBJ1-1
D gene: .
CDR3 protein: CSVDRENTEAFF
CDR3 DNA: TGCAGCGTTGACAGGGAGAACACTGAAGCTTTCTTT

clone size: .
V gene: TRBV10-3
CDR3 length: 16
J gene: TRBJ2-5
D gene: .
CDR3 protein: CAISEQGLDRWETQYF
CDR3 DNA: TGTGCCATCAGTGAACAGGGTCTCGACAGGTGGGAGACCCAGTACTTC

clone size: .
V gene: TRBV5-1
CDR3 length: 15
J gene: TRBJ2-1
D gene: TRBD2
CDR3 protein: CASSPTSGRNNEQFF
CDR3 DNA: TGCGCCAGCAGCCCGACTAGCGGGAGGAACAATGAGCAGTTCTTC

clone size: .
V gene: TRBV9
CDR3 length: 12
J gene: TRBJ2-1
D gene: .
CDR3 protein: CASSVVGQEQFF
CDR3 DNA: TGTGCCAGCAGCGTAGTAGGTCAGGAGCAGTTCTTC

clone size: .
V gene: TRBV7-2
CDR3 length: 11
J gene: TRBJ2-2
D gene: .
CDR3 protein: CASTQTGELFF
CDR3 DNA: TGTGCCAGCACTCAAACCGGGGAGCTGTTTTTT

clone size: .
V gene: TRBV7-3
CDR3 length: 14
J gene: TRBJ2-3
D gene: .
CDR3 protein: CASSLMGITDTQYF
CDR3 DNA: TGTGCCAGCAGCTTAATGGGGATCACAGATACGCAGTATTTT

clone size: .
V gene: TRBV10-3
CDR3 length: 14
J gene: TRBJ1-5
D gene: TRBD1
CDR3 protein: CASGGTGSNQPQHF
CDR3 DNA: TGTGCCAGCGGGGGGACAGGGTCTAATCAGCCCCAGCATTTT

clone size: .
V gene: TRBV9
CDR3 length: 14
J gene: TRBJ1-2
D gene: .
CDR3 protein: CASSVDQGKSGYTF
CDR3 DNA: TGTGCCAGCAGCGTAGACCAGGGAAAGTCTGGCTACACCTTC

clone size: .
V gene: TRBV18
CDR3 length: 14
J gene: TRBJ1-2
D gene: .
CDR3 protein: CASSPPTRGYGYTF
CDR3 DNA: TGTGCCAGCTCACCACCGACACGGGGCTATGGCTACACCTTC

clone size: .
V gene: TRBV12-5
CDR3 length: 15
J gene: TRBJ1-1
D gene: .
CDR3 protein: CASGLGQEMNTEAFF
CDR3 DNA: TGTGCTAGTGGTTTGGGACAGGAAATGAACACTGAAGCTTTCTTT

clone size: .
V gene: TRBV9
CDR3 length: 14
J gene: TRBJ1-1
D gene: .
CDR3 protein: CASSPPRGSTEAFF
CDR3 DNA: TGTGCCAGCAGCCCCCCAAGAGGGAGTACTGAAGCTTTCTTT

clone size: .
V gene: TRBV7-3
CDR3 length: 14
J gene: TRBJ2-5
D gene: .
CDR3 protein: CASSLSSHEETQYF
CDR3 DNA: TGTGCCAGCAGCTTAAGTTCCCATGAGGAGACCCAGTACTTC

clone size: .
V gene: TRBV5-1
CDR3 length: 15
J gene: TRBJ2-2
D gene: TRBD2
CDR3 protein: CASSTSGREAGELFF
CDR3 DNA: TGCGCCAGCAGCACGTCCGGGCGGGAGGCCGGGGAGCTGTTTTTT

clone size: .
V gene: TRBV9
CDR3 length: 15
J gene: TRBJ1-4
D gene: .
CDR3 protein: CASSVEFAGQEKLFF
CDR3 DNA: TGTGCCAGCAGCGTAGAATTTGCAGGGCAGGAAAAACTGTTTTTT

clone size: .
V gene: TRBV9
CDR3 length: 19
J gene: TRBJ2-1
D gene: TRBD2
CDR3 protein: CASSVEWRLAGGPGNEQFF
CDR3 DNA: TGTGCCAGCAGCGTAGAGTGGAGACTAGCGGGAGGGCCGGGTAATGAGCAGTTCTTC

clone size: .
V gene: TRBV4-1
CDR3 length: 13
J gene: TRBJ2-1
D gene: .
CDR3 protein: CASSQDGYNEQFF
CDR3 DNA: TGCGCCAGCAGCCAAGATGGGTACAATGAGCAGTTCTTC

clone size: .
V gene: TRBV28
CDR3 length: 14
J gene: TRBJ1-1
D gene: TRBD1
CDR3 protein: CASSPGQPPSEAFF
CDR3 DNA: TGTGCCAGCAGTCCGGGACAGCCCCCTTCGGAAGCTTTCTTT

clone size: .
V gene: TRBV7-2
CDR3 length: 15
J gene: TRBJ2-7
D gene: TRBD2
CDR3 protein: CASSSRLAGSYEQYF
CDR3 DNA: TGTGCCAGCAGCTCTAGACTAGCGGGGTCCTACGAGCAGTACTTC

clone size: .
V gene: TRBV29-1
CDR3 length: 13
J gene: TRBJ2-5
D gene: TRBD2
CDR3 protein: CSVGLAAKEAQYF
CDR3 DNA: TGCAGCGTTGGACTAGCGGCTAAAGAGGCCCAGTACTTC

clone size: .
V gene: TRBV7-9
CDR3 length: 15
J gene: TRBJ1-4
D gene: .
CDR3 protein: CASSLLAQTNEKLFF
CDR3 DNA: TGTGCCAGCAGCTTACTGGCTCAAACTAATGAAAAACTGTTTTTT

clone size: few
V gene: TRBV28
CDR3 length: 12
J gene: TRBJ1-3
D gene: .
CDR3 protein: CASSLSGNTIYF
CDR3 DNA: TGTGCCAGCAGTTTGAGTGGAAACACCATATATTTT

clone size: .
V gene: TRBV19
CDR3 length: 14
J gene: TRBJ1-3
D gene: .
CDR3 protein: CASSGSVSGNTIYF
CDR3 DNA: TGTGCCAGTAGCGGCTCCGTCTCTGGAAACACCATATATTTT

clone size: .
V gene: TRBV18
CDR3 length: 14
J gene: TRBJ2-5
D gene: .
CDR3 protein: CASSPRTLQETQYF
CDR3 DNA: TGTGCCAGCTCACCCCGGACACTCCAAGAGACCCAGTACTTC

clone size: .
V gene: TRBV28
CDR3 length: 15
J gene: TRBJ1-2
D gene: TRBD1
CDR3 protein: CASSPPTGVDYGYTF
CDR3 DNA: TGTGCCAGCAGTCCACCGACAGGGGTGGACTATGGCTACACCTTC

clone size: .
V gene: TRBV5-8
CDR3 length: 15
J gene: TRBJ2-5
D gene: .
CDR3 protein: CASSFSPNREETQYF
CDR3 DNA: TGTGCCAGCAGCTTTTCACCGAACAGGGAAGAGACCCAGTACTTC

clone size: .
V gene: TRBV7-3
CDR3 length: 16
J gene: TRBJ2-2
D gene: TRBD2
CDR3 protein: CASSFQLAGNTGELFF
CDR3 DNA: TGTGCCAGCAGCTTCCAACTAGCGGGGAACACCGGGGAGCTGTTTTTT

clone size: .
V gene: TRBV28
CDR3 length: 13
J gene: TRBJ1-5
D gene: .
CDR3 protein: CASSFGVNQPQHF
CDR3 DNA: TGTGCCAGCAGTTTCGGAGTTAATCAGCCCCAGCATTTT

clone size: .
V gene: TRBV5-1
CDR3 length: 17
J gene: TRBJ2-6
D gene: .
CDR3 protein: CASSISGQSSGANVLTF
CDR3 DNA: TGCGCCAGCAGCATTAGCGGCCAATCCTCTGGGGCCAACGTCCTGACTTTC

clone size: few
V gene: TRBV7-7
CDR3 length: 15
J gene: TRBJ2-2
D gene: .
CDR3 protein: CASSLSRQHTGELFF
CDR3 DNA: TGTGCTAGCAGCCTAAGCCGGCAACACACCGGGGAGCTGTTTTTT

clone size: .
V gene: TRBV28
CDR3 length: 14
J gene: TRBJ1-2
D gene: .
CDR3 protein: CASSPEGIPYGYTF
CDR3 DNA: TGTGCCAGCAGTCCTGAGGGGATCCCTTATGGCTACACCTTC

clone size: once
V gene: TRBV5-1
CDR3 length: 16
J gene: TRBJ2-3
D gene: .
CDR3 protein: CASSLFTSFSTDTQYF
CDR3 DNA: TGCGCCAGCAGCTTGTTCACTAGCTTTAGCACAGATACGCAGTATTTT

clone size: .
V gene: TRBV11-2
CDR3 length: 12
J gene: TRBJ2-7
D gene: .
CDR3 protein: CASSPPRGEQYF
CDR3 DNA: TGTGCCAGCAGCCCGCCCCGTGGCGAGCAGTACTTC

clone size: .
V gene: TRBV21-1
CDR3 length: 17
J gene: TRBJ2-7
D gene: .
CDR3 protein: CASSKWYASEFSYEQYF
CDR3 DNA: TGTGCCAGCAGCAAATGGTATGCTAGCGAGTTCTCCTACGAGCAGTACTTC

clone size: once
V gene: TRBV7-7
CDR3 length: 13
J gene: TRBJ2-1
D gene: .
CDR3 protein: CASSRGVQYEQFF
CDR3 DNA: TGTGCTAGCAGCCGTGGGGTGCAGTATGAGCAGTTCTTC

clone size: .
V gene: TRBV27
CDR3 length: 13
J gene: TRBJ2-7
D gene: .
CDR3 protein: CASSLLGPNEQYF
CDR3 DNA: TGTGCCAGCAGTTTGCTTGGGCCGAACGAGCAGTACTTC

clone size: .
V gene: TRBV10-2
CDR3 length: 13
J gene: TRBJ2-7
D gene: TRBD2
CDR3 protein: CASRSGGSHEQYF
CDR3 DNA: TGCGCCAGCAGGTCGGGAGGATCCCACGAGCAGTACTTC

clone size: .
V gene: TRBV28
CDR3 length: 15
J gene: TRBJ2-7
D gene: TRBD1
CDR3 protein: CASSLSRDRGREQYF
CDR3 DNA: TGTGCCAGCAGTTTATCCCGGGACAGGGGGCGCGAGCAGTACTTC